These 20 T cell receptor beta chains were sequenced from one sample in a study of molecular identifiers for immune sequencing clone quantification. A single record per CDR3 protein comes from TCRdb applying MiXCR to the PCR reads. The table lists roughly 630,000 distinct CDR3 sequences, 25% of them singletons. Material for sequencing was naive CD8+ T cells from blood, with Jurkat cell RNA spiked in. Indicated subset: FACS-sorted CD8+CD4-CCR7+CD45RA+ naive T cells. The source of these receptors is a human donor in good health. Some libraries in this study had Jurkat cell RNA spiked in.

This clonotype was counted ten times or more. This chain joins TRBV7-8 and TRBJ1-1; no definite D call. Trimming removed 1 base from V and 8 bases from J, with 14 bases in between. The CDR3 consists of 14 residues. Germline values: CDR1 SGHVS, CDR2 FQNEAQ. The CDR3 DNA is TGTGCCAGCAGCTTAGTTTCGGCCCAGGCCGAAGCTTTCTTT. The encoded protein is CASSLVSAQAEAFF.

This clonotype has ten or more counts. V and J are TRBV7-8 and TRBJ1-1; D remains ambiguous. Germline V gives CDR1 SGHVS, CDR2 FQNEAQ. The length of the CDR3 is 14 residues. V gave up 5 bases and J gave up 3 bases, with 13 bases separating them. The CDR3 protein is CASSPYPRDTEAFF. The CDR3 region has the DNA TGTGCCAGCAGCCCATACCCTAGGGACACTGAAGCTTTCTTT.

Regarding this clonotype: A much larger clone lies one base from this, so it may be a read error. V gene TRBV7-9 combines with J gene TRBJ2-5; no reliable D call. V dropped 3 bases and J dropped 4 bases, with 9 bases sitting between them. This CDR3 has 13 amino acids. Germline loops: CDR1 SEHNR, CDR2 FQNEAQ (reference sequence). The CDR3 is CASSFGYSETQYF. DNA of the CDR3: TGTGCCAGCAGCTTCGGCTACTCAGAGACCCAGTACTTC.

The sample holds many counts of this clonotype. This chain connects TRBV29-1 to TRBJ2-1; perhaps TRBD1 as D (5 bases). V was shortened by 3 bases and J by 2 bases, with 14 bases between the two germline ends. Per the germline V gene, CDR1 is SQVTM and CDR2 is ANQGSEA. The CDR3 has 15 residues. This chain's CDR3 is CSVEGLDNAYNEQFF. CDR3 DNA: TGCAGCGTTGAGGGGCTAGACAATGCCTACAATGAGCAGTTCTTC.

This clonotype was found a few times. This chain links TRBV6-5 with TRBJ2-7; TRBD2 might be the D (5 bases). With 6 bases removed from V and 0 bases from J, the gap between germline ends came to 12 bases. The CDR3 sequence is 14 residues long. CDR1 MNHEY and CDR2 SVGAGI come from the germline V gene. CDR3 in amino acids: CASRPGVSSYEQYF. CDR3 DNA sequence: TGTGCCAGCAGGCCCGGGGTAAGCTCCTACGAGCAGTACTTC.

The rearrangement uses TRBV6-2 or TRBV6-3 and TRBJ2-1, with 7 bases identical to TRBD2. Germline values: CDR1 MNHEY, CDR2 SVGEGT. The V segment lost 7 bases and the J segment 6 bases; nucleotides outside the gene matches: 12. The CDR3 contains 15 residues. In nucleotides, the CDR3 is TGTGCCAGCATCACCCGGGGCCAGCGGGGCAATGAGCAGTTCTTC. Protein product: CASITRGQRGNEQFF.

Note on this clonotype: Given a much more abundant clone one base away, this may be a read error. The rearrangement links TRBV29-1 to TRBJ2-2, with a possible D match to TRBD1 (6 bases). Germline V CDR1 and CDR2: SQVTM, ANQGSEA. This CDR3 is built from 13 residues. The CDR3 reads CSVARGEAGEPFF. The CDR3 DNA follows: TGCAGCGTTGCCAGGGGAGAGGCCGGGGAGCCGTTTTTT.

In regard to this clonotype: The final CDR3 position lacks the conserved phenylalanine or tryptophan, pointing to a likely read error. The chain combines TRBV28 with TRBJ1-2, with D possibly being TRBD1 (6 bases). The CDR3 loop spans 16 amino acids. From germline, CDR1 is MDHEN and CDR2 SYDVKM. As DNA, the CDR3 is TGTGCGAGCAGTTTAATCACAGGGCAATCTAACTATGGCTACACCCTC. This sequence encodes CASSLITGQSNYGYTL.

This clonotype was detected ten times or more. The genes are TRBV19 and TRBJ1-1; D is uncertain. The length of the CDR3 is 14 residues. Germline lookup yields CDR1 LNHDA and CDR2 SQIVND (reference sequence). Trimming cost V 3 bases and J 3 bases, with 11 bases left between them. The CDR3 protein is CASSIVSRDTEAFF. The DNA for the CDR3 is TGTGCCAGTAGTATTGTTTCGAGGGACACTGAAGCTTTCTTT.

V and J are TRBV2 and TRBJ2-6, with D hard to call. The CDR3 runs to 16 residues. V was pared by 1 base and J by 4 bases, with 11 bases between. The germline V gene has CDR1 SNHLY and CDR2 FYNNEI. CDR3 DNA: TGTGCCAGCAGTGAAGGGCGAGGTTCCGGGGCCAACGTCCTGACTTTC. Residues: CASSEGRGSGANVLTF.

The chain is built from TRBV4-3 and TRBJ2-7; 8 bases match TRBD1. V gave up 1 base and J gave up 5 bases; unmatched junction bases: 4. Germline CDR1 LGHNA, CDR2 YSLEER. This CDR3 region has 14 residues. This chain's CDR3 is CASSQGFRGHEQYF. CDR3 nucleotide sequence: TGCGCCAGCAGCCAAGGTTTCAGGGGGCACGAGCAGTACTTC.

The rearrangement links TRBV13 to TRBJ2-1; unclear D gene. This CDR3 region has 15 residues. Per germline, CDR1 PRHDT and CDR2 FYEKMQ (reference sequence). The V and J ends lost 1 base and 0 bases respectively, with 7 bases between them. CDR3 nucleotide sequence: TGTGCCAGCAGCTTAGAGGTTACCTCCTACAATGAGCAGTTCTTC. Encoded protein: CASSLEVTSYNEQFF.

Here the CDR3 reads CASSRQVWEQYF. CDR3 bases: TGTGCCAGCAGCCGACAGGTCTGGGAGCAGTACTTC. This sequence joins TRBV11-2 and TRBJ2-7; TRBD1 might be the D (6 bases). Germline V gives CDR1 SGHAT, CDR2 FQNNGV. The CDR3 covers 12 residues. V gave up 5 bases and J gave up 7 bases, with 12 bases separating them.

This clonotype was seen at least ten times. The V gene is TRBV2, the J gene TRBJ1-1; weak D call: TRBD1 (6 bases). This CDR3 has 14 amino acids. V was clipped by 3 bases and J by 13 bases, with 21 bases between them. In germline, CDR1 is SNHLY, CDR2 FYNNEI. CDR3 bases: TGTGCCAGCAGTGAGAGGGCAGGGGCCCTCATGGGTTTCTTT. Its translation: CASSERAGALMGFF.

For this clonotype: This sequence may be a read error, since a much larger clone differs from it by one base. The V and J genes are TRBV7-2 and TRBJ2-5; D might be TRBD2 (6 bases). This CDR3 is 16 amino acids long. Germline CDR1 reads SGHTA; CDR2 reads FQGNSA. CDR3 loop: CARSPLGGRSKETQYF. DNA of the CDR3: TGTGCCCGCAGCCCCCTGGGGGGTAGGAGCAAAGAGACCCAGTACTTC.

The chain employs TRBV10-1 and TRBJ2-1, with D unclear. V was trimmed by 5 bases and J by 1 base, leaving 9 bases between them. The germline gives CDR1 WNHNN, CDR2 SYGVQD (reference sequence). The CDR3 spans 14 residues. CDR3 in amino acids: CASSPYGSYNEQFF. The CDR3 DNA is TGCGCCAGCAGTCCATATGGTTCCTACAATGAGCAGTTCTTC.

This clonotype was observed a handful of times. A much larger clone lies one base from this, so it may be a read error. The V gene is TRBV4-1, the J gene TRBJ1-5, with TRBD2 matching over 7 bases. With the DNA end fitting TRBJ2-3 better, the J assignment may be wrong. This CDR3 has 18 amino acids. Germline CDR1 and CDR2: MGHRA and YSYEKL. The CDR3 nucleotides read TGCGCCAGCAGCCCTTTTGGTCAGCGGGACTATAGCAATCAGCCCCAGTATTTT. It encodes CASSPFGQRDYSNQPQYF.

The chain uses TRBV9 and TRBJ2-1; 10 nucleotides line up with TRBD2. Germline V gene sequence: CDR1 SGDLS, CDR2 YYNGEE. Germline trimming cut 0 bases from V and 7 bases from J; bases unmatched to any gene: 7. The CDR3 sequence is 16 residues long. The CDR3 coding sequence is TGTGCCAGCAGCGTAGCCCAGCGGGGGGGCTCGAATGAGCAGTTCTTC. This gives the protein CASSVAQRGGSNEQFF.

On this clonotype itself: One base away lies a much larger clone, so this may be a sequencing read error. V usage is TRBV7-9 and J usage is TRBJ1-1; D gene uncertain. The CDR3 totals 12 residues. CDR1 and CDR2 from the germline V gene are SEHNR and FQNEAQ (reference sequence). The DNA for the CDR3 is TGTGCCAGCAGCTTAGATGATTTAGAAGCTTCCTTT. Translation gives CASSLDDLEASF.

The rearrangement links TRBV29-1 to TRBJ2-1; 11 nucleotides agree with TRBD2. The length of the CDR3 is 16 residues. Germline CDR1 SQVTM, CDR2 ANQGSEA. V was clipped by 6 bases and J by 2 bases; unmatched bases: 9. CDR3: CSVLEGTSGPYNEQFF. CDR3 nucleotide sequence: TGCAGCGTGCTGGAGGGGACTAGCGGACCCTACAATGAGCAGTTCTTC.